The present T cell receptor beta chain was sequenced within a study of blood T cell repertoires in COVID-19. The wider study: The samples span acute and convalescent COVID-19 from the United States, Italy and Spain. In each case, the material was cDNA or gDNA derived from T cells, B-cell-depleted T cells, or PBMCs.

As handled by the study authors: Using reference gene primer amplification, nucleated cell counts were estimated. Clones were read by immunoSEQ multiplex PCR, and TCRdb kept only the in-frame ones, dropping some. That table furnishes V, J and clone size, whereas the DNA furnished D and trimming. The sample includes roughly 330,000 clones, around 88% seen only once; the top ten take about 1.6%. The germline V gene encodes CDR1 MDHEN and CDR2 SYDVKM. This CDR3 contains 15 residues. With 6 bases clipped from V and 2 bases from J, the junction kept 5 bases outside the gene matches. Sequencing used peripheral blood. This rearrangement joins TRBV28 to TRBJ1-5; 9 positions match TRBD1. This receptor was taken from a woman in her 50s with acute or convalescent COVID-19. CDR3 protein: CASSWTGVGNQPQHF. The CDR3, as DNA: TGTGCCAGCAGCTGGACAGGGGTCGGCAATCAGCCCCAGCATTTT.